Following are 18 T cell receptor beta chains from one sample sequenced in a study of cytomegalovirus exposure and HLA in healthy donors. Primers: 60 Vbeta forward and 13 Jbeta reverse. Repertoires were generated with immunoSEQ multiplex PCR, while TCRdb's copy carries only in-frame clones and drops some. The table lists some 130,000 clones, more than 60% of them singletons. Specimen: PBMCs. The receptors originated from a woman in her forties or fifties in good health and CMV-seropositive.

This sequence joins TRBV5-1 and TRBJ1-2, with D uncertain. In germline, CDR1 is SGHRS, CDR2 YFSETQ. The CDR3 loop spans 13 amino acids. Deletions cut 0 bases from V and 3 bases from J, with 6 bases between. The CDR3, as DNA: TGCGCCAGCAGCTTGGTGTCATACTATGGCTACACCTTC. Translation gives CASSLVSYYGYTF.

A few counts support this clone. The V call is TRBV5-1, the J call TRBJ1-2; 9 nucleotides align to TRBD1. This CDR3 is built from 18 residues. Germline V gene sequence: CDR1 SGHRS, CDR2 YFSETQ. V lost 4 bases, J lost 4 bases, and 17 bases stayed unmatched. CDR3 residues: CASSRNADTGGTRYGYTF. CDR3 DNA: TGCGCCAGCAGCCGAAACGCAGATACAGGGGGCACTCGCTATGGCTACACCTTC.

J is TRBJ2-7 and V is TRBV27, with 8 bases aligning to TRBD2. Trimming cost V 0 bases and J 4 bases; bases outside gene matches: 8. Germline-derived CDR1 and CDR2 are MNHEY and SMNVEV (reference sequence). This CDR3 has 16 amino acids. CDR3 coding DNA: TGTGCCAGCAGTTTATCTCCGCGGGGGGCCACTTACGAGCAGTACTTC. It translates to CASSLSPRGATYEQYF.

The CDR3 reads CASSFMAGTGGEQYF. CDR3 DNA: TGCGCCAGCAGCTTCATGGCCGGGACAGGGGGCGAGCAGTACTTC. V and J are TRBV5-1 and TRBJ2-7; 11 nucleotides match TRBD1. Germline V CDR1 and CDR2: SGHRS, YFSETQ. The CDR3 loop spans 15 amino acids. V gave up 2 bases and J gave up 6 bases; unmatched junction bases: 7.

This chain joins TRBV6-1 and TRBJ2-7, with D possibly TRBD2 on 6 matching bases. This CDR3 is built from 14 residues. V gave up 10 bases and J gave up 4 bases, with 20 bases separating them. Germline lookup yields CDR1 MNHNS and CDR2 SASEGT. The CDR3 protein is CATQGGPAFYEQYF. The DNA of the CDR3 is TGTGCCACCCAGGGAGGTCCCGCCTTTTACGAGCAGTACTTC.

The V gene is TRBV4-3, the J gene TRBJ2-1, with D possibly being TRBD2 (5 bases). The V gene's germline CDR1 is LGHNA and CDR2 YSLEER. The CDR3 runs 13 residues. Trimming stripped 4 bases from V and 11 bases from J, with 15 bases between. The CDR3 protein is CASSRAQSGKQFF. Here the CDR3 DNA reads TGCGCCAGCAGCCGCGCGCAGAGCGGCAAGCAGTTCTTC.

The chain is built from TRBV6-1 and TRBJ2-7; possible D gene TRBD2, 6 bases. CDR1 is MNHNS, CDR2 SASEGT, per germline. Trimming cost V 6 bases and J 4 bases, with 16 bases left between them. This CDR3 is 14 amino acids long. DNA for the CDR3: TGTGCCAGCAGGGACCCGGGGGTACGGTACGAGCAGTACTTC. Translation: CASRDPGVRYEQYF.

CDR3: CASSTPGSYEQYF. Here the CDR3 DNA reads TGTGCCAGCAGCACCCCCGGGAGCTACGAGCAGTACTTC. The V and J genes are TRBV11-2 and TRBJ2-7, with D tentatively TRBD2 (6 bases). The V end lost 5 bases, the J end lost 3 bases, and 11 bases lay between the germline ends. Germline-derived CDR1 and CDR2 are SGHAT and FQNNGV. The CDR3 runs 13 residues.

The rearrangement uses TRBV28 and TRBJ1-5, with D maybe TRBD1 (6 bases). The CDR3 spans 15 residues. With 7 bases removed from V and 6 bases from J, the gap between germline ends came to 19 bases. Germline V gene data show CDR1 as MDHEN and CDR2 as SYDVKM. CDR3: CASIPTAGVGQPQHF. CDR3 DNA sequence: TGTGCCAGCATCCCTACTGCAGGGGTGGGTCAGCCCCAGCATTTT. Filled out from reference TRBV28 and TRBJ1-5, the complete variable domain reads DVKVTQSSRYLVKRTGEKVFLECVQDMDHENMFWYRQDPGLGLRLIYFSYDVKMKEKGDIPEGYSVSREKKERFSLILESASTNQTSMYLCASIPTAGVGQPQHFGDGTRLSIL.

The chain is built from TRBV19 and TRBJ1-6; 8 bases align to TRBD1. Per germline, CDR1 LNHDA and CDR2 SQIVND (reference sequence). V lost 1 base and J lost 8; bases outside the gene matches: 7. The CDR3 loop spans 16 amino acids. The DNA of the CDR3 is TGTGCCAGTAGTATAGTCGGCGGACAGGGCTATTCACCCCTCCACTTT. It translates to CASSIVGGQGYSPLHF.

The chain links TRBV19 to TRBJ2-7; D may be TRBD1 (6 bases). In germline, CDR1 is LNHDA, CDR2 SQIVND (reference sequence). V lost 6 bases to trimming and J lost 1 base, with 13 bases between them. The CDR3 consists of 14 residues. The CDR3 spells CASSRTASSYEQYF. The CDR3 nucleotides are TGTGCCAGTAGCAGGACAGCTAGTTCCTACGAGCAGTACTTC.

The gene calls are TRBV28 and TRBJ1-3; D is unresolved. CDR1 is MDHEN and CDR2 is SYDVKM in the germline V gene. The ends were cut back, 3 bases at V and 3 bases at J, with 9 bases in the middle. The length of the CDR3 is 14 residues. The CDR3 spells CASSFVGGGNTIYF. CDR3 DNA sequence: TGTGCCAGCAGTTTCGTTGGCGGTGGAAACACCATATATTTT.

This clone was seen a few times. The CDR3 DNA reads as TGTGCCAGCAGCCTTACCGGACGGGAGAACACTGAAGCTTTCTTT. Protein sequence: CASSLTGRENTEAFF. This chain links TRBV7-3 with TRBJ1-1; no definite D call. Trimming pared 5 bases from V and 1 base from J, leaving 14 bases between. Germline CDR1 and CDR2: SGHTA and FQGTGA. This CDR3 spans 15 amino acids.

The chain joins TRBV11-2 to TRBJ1-4; a possible D gene is TRBD1 (6 bases). The CDR3 is made up of 15 amino acids. Germline CDR1 reads SGHAT; CDR2 reads FQNNGV. V shed 3 bases and J shed 0 bases, with 8 bases lying between them. CDR3: CASSFRGTTNEKLFF. In DNA, the CDR3 is TGTGCCAGCAGCTTCAGGGGTACAACTAATGAAAAACTGTTTTTT.

A few counts support this clone. This chain connects TRBV19 to TRBJ2-2; 8 bases are a match to TRBD2. CDR1 and CDR2 from the germline V gene are LNHDA and SQIVND (reference sequence). V was clipped by 3 bases and J by 4 bases; unmatched bases: 7. The CDR3 spans 16 residues. CDR3 DNA sequence: TGTGCCAGTAGTATGCGCGGGGGGATTTCCACCGGGGAGCTGTTTTTT. Translation: CASSMRGGISTGELFF.

V is TRBV7-8 and J is TRBJ2-7, with 11 bases lining up with TRBD1. The CDR3 loop spans 15 amino acids. The V and J ends lost 5 bases and 2 bases, in that order; junction bases with no gene match: 5. Germline CDR1 is SGHVS and CDR2 is FQNEAQ. The CDR3 DNA sequence: TGTGCCAGCAGCAAAGGGACAGGGGGACCCTACGAGCAGTACTTC. Amino acids: CASSKGTGGPYEQYF.

The J gene is TRBJ2-5, the V gene TRBV5-1, with D perhaps matching TRBD1 (6 bases). Germline CDR1 reads SGHRS; CDR2 reads YFSETQ. The CDR3 loop spans 14 amino acids. V was clipped by 7 bases and J by 1 base, with 14 bases between them. DNA of the CDR3: TGCGCCAGCTCCCGGCAGGGGCGCCAAGAGACCCAGTACTTC. Its translation: CASSRQGRQETQYF.

This sequence joins TRBV9 and TRBJ2-5; the D gene is possibly TRBD2 (7 bases). The CDR3 sequence is 16 residues long. Germline loops: CDR1 SGDLS, CDR2 YYNGEE. Trimming removed 2 bases from V and 4 bases from J, with 18 bases in between. The CDR3 nucleotides are TGTGCCAGCAGCGTTGGGGGGGACATAGCCTTAGAGACCCAGTACTTC. It specifies CASSVGGDIALETQYF.